One and the same sample provided the 14 T cell receptor beta chains below, sequenced in a study of blood T cells in healthy people across ages. Sample-barcoded 5' priming and a J-beta primer mix drove a second PCR of 7 to 11 cycles. TCRdb redid the calling of the 5' RACE reads with MiXCR, one entry per CDR3 protein. The sample has hundreds of thousands of distinct CDR3 sequences; 35% to 50% are singletons. Sequenced material: blood. Every receptor here comes from a man at least 80 years old in good health.

This chain links TRBV11-2 with TRBJ1-6, with D unresolved. The CDR3 runs 17 residues. Trimming removed 9 bases at V and 0 bases at J, with 18 bases between. The germline V gene has CDR1 SGHAT and CDR2 FQNNGV. The CDR3 reads CASSLYILRSYNSPLHF. Here the CDR3 DNA reads TGTGCCAGTTCCCTTTACATTCTCCGCTCCTATAATTCACCCCTCCACTTT.

The chain links TRBV4-2 to TRBJ1-5; D might be TRBD1 (5 bases). The V end lost 0 bases, the J end lost 7 bases, and 13 bases lay between the germline ends. CDR1 and CDR2 (germline): LGHNA, YNFKEQ. The CDR3 loop spans 15 amino acids. The CDR3 DNA reads TGTGCCAGCAGCCAAGATAGCACAGGTCTACAGCCCCAGCATTTT. It translates to CASSQDSTGLQPQHF.

This chain's CDR3 is CASSVREIGELFF. The CDR3 coding sequence is TGTGCCAGCAGCGTTAGGGAGATCGGGGAGCTGTTTTTT. The chain combines TRBV7-6 with TRBJ2-2; a possible D gene is TRBD2 (5 bases). V was cut by 5 bases and J by 7 bases, with 11 bases left in between. From germline, CDR1 is SGHVS and CDR2 FNYEAQ. The CDR3 loop spans 13 amino acids.

This clonotype has a single count. The V gene is TRBV20-1, the J gene TRBJ2-5; possibly TRBD2 for D (5 bases). The last part of the DNA fits TRBJ2-1 better; the J call may be wrong. The CDR3 extends over 14 amino acids. The germline V gene encodes CDR1 DFQATT and CDR2 SNEGSKA (reference sequence). DNA for the CDR3: TGCAGTGCTAGAGGTGGCGGGTTACAAGAGACCCAGTTCTTC. Its protein product is CSARGGGLQETQFF.

The gene calls are TRBV20-1 and TRBJ2-7; 9 bases map to TRBD1. Trimming at V came to 4 bases and at J to 1 base, leaving 5 bases not matched to a gene. This CDR3 has 14 amino acids. The germline V gene encodes CDR1 DFQATT and CDR2 SNEGSKA (reference sequence). Here the CDR3 reads CSAKTGGRSYEQYF. CDR3 nucleotides: TGCAGTGCTAAGACAGGGGGGAGGTCCTACGAGCAGTACTTC.

This rearrangement joins TRBV2 to TRBJ1-6, with 8 bases matching TRBD1. After removal of 8 bases from V and 7 bases from J, the junction contained 4 bases not matched to a gene. The CDR3 extends over 13 amino acids. Germline V lookup: CDR1 SNHLY, CDR2 FYNNEI. CDR3 bases: TGTGCCAGCCGACAGGGGTTGAATTCACCCCTCCACTTT. It translates to CASRQGLNSPLHF.

This clonotype has only one observation. Here the CDR3 reads CASSSPLAGAYNEQFF. As DNA, the CDR3 is TGTGCCAGCAGTTCCCCTTTAGCGGGGGCATACAATGAGCAGTTCTTC. The chain links TRBV2 to TRBJ2-1; 9 bases agree with TRBD2. The CDR3 runs 16 residues. V was clipped by 5 bases and J by 4 bases; unmatched bases: 9. Germline V gives CDR1 SNHLY, CDR2 FYNNEI.

The rearrangement joins TRBV29-1 to TRBJ2-5; 8 nucleotides align to TRBD1. The assigned J gene may be wrong: the sequence end matches TRBJ2-7 better. Per germline, CDR1 SQVTM and CDR2 ANQGSEA. The CDR3 has 14 amino acids. The CDR3 nucleotides read TGCAGCGTTGAAGGGGGCAGGGGGCGATACGAGCAGTACTTC. Its protein is CSVEGGRGRYEQYF.

This clonotype was seen only a few times. This sequence joins TRBV12-3 or TRBV12-4 and TRBJ1-5; a possible D gene is TRBD1 (6 bases). The CDR3 is 15 amino acids. V lost 5 bases and J lost 0, with 11 bases in between. The CDR3 region has the DNA TGTGCCAGCAGTAAGCAGGGGTTTAGCAATCAGCCCCAGCATTTT. Residues: CASSKQGFSNQPQHF.

This clonotype was recorded many times. V and J are TRBV5-1 and TRBJ2-5; 10 positions match TRBD2. Germline lookup yields CDR1 SGHRS and CDR2 YFSETQ. V shed 4 bases and J 3 bases; nucleotides not matched to a gene: 9. This CDR3 comprises 16 residues. CDR3 amino acids: CASSHGGLAGEETQYF. In DNA, the CDR3 is TGCGCCAGCAGCCACGGAGGGCTAGCGGGGGAAGAGACCCAGTACTTC.

The chain combines TRBV7-8 with TRBJ2-7, with TRBD1 identical over 9 bases. There are 13 residues in the CDR3. Germline V gene data show CDR1 as SGHVS and CDR2 as FQNEAQ. After removal of 5 bases from V and 4 bases from J, the junction contained 3 bases not matched to a gene. The CDR3 loop is CASSHDRGYEQYF. CDR3 in DNA: TGTGCCAGCAGCCACGACAGGGGGTACGAGCAGTACTTC.

Only one count was recorded for this clonotype. The genes are TRBV27 and TRBJ1-2; D gene uncertain. Trimming shortened V by 6 bases and J by 7 bases, and 12 bases separated the two germline ends. The germline V gene encodes CDR1 MNHEY and CDR2 SMNVEV (reference sequence). This CDR3 has 12 residues. CDR3 region: CASSTDRSGYTF. CDR3 bases: TGTGCCAGCAGCACGGACCGAAGTGGCTACACCTTC.

The chain joins TRBV4-1 to TRBJ1-2; D remains unclear. The germline V gene has CDR1 MGHRA and CDR2 YSYEKL. The CDR3 has 11 residues. V was shortened by 4 bases and J by 4 bases, with 4 bases between the two germline ends. CDR3 in DNA: TGCGCCAGCAGCCCAGGCTATGGCTACACCTTC. Translating gives CASSPGYGYTF.

The chain combines TRBV6-6 with TRBJ2-5, with 8 nucleotides matching TRBD2. The germline V gene has CDR1 MNHNY and CDR2 SVGAGI (reference sequence). CDR3 length: 15 residues. V was clipped by 8 bases and J by 1 base; unmatched bases: 9. The CDR3 region is CASLDPGGPQETQYF. The CDR3 DNA follows: TGTGCCAGCTTGGACCCGGGAGGGCCCCAAGAGACCCAGTACTTC.